This is a list of T cell receptor beta chains from one sample in a study of immune evolution from preneoplasia to lung adenocarcinoma. Data came from immunoSEQ multiplex PCR; TCRdb stores just in-frame clones and leaves some out. Here the sample spans some 7,500 clones, about 85% being singletons. Source material: FFPE minimally invasive lung adenocarcinoma tissue. Receptors were obtained from an older person with lung adenocarcinoma. Each CDR3 is given with its conserved first and last residue. Each record gives: CDR3 length, J gene, D gene, clone size, V gene, CDR3 DNA, CDR3 protein. D genes are given only for firm matches. For some rows the clone size is stated as once, few or many, or as a class when expanded; others skip it.

>16|TRBJ1-1|NA|NA|TRBV10-3
TGTGCCATCAGTGAGTTCCCGGACAGCATGAACACTGAAGCTTTCTTT
CAISEFPDSMNTEAFF
>14|TRBJ2-1|NA|NA|TRBV9
TGTGCCAGCAGCGGGAGTGGGACTTCCGAGGTGCAGTTCTTC
CASSGSGTSEVQFF
>11|TRBJ2-5|NA|NA|TRBV5-1
TGCGCCAGCAGCTCCCAAGAGACCCAGTACTTC
CASSSQETQYF
>14|TRBJ1-1|NA|NA|TRBV6-1
TGTGCCAGCAGTGTACGGGACACGAACACTGAAGCTTTCTTT
CASSVRDTNTEAFF
>14|TRBJ1-1|NA|few|TRBV28
TGTGCCAGCTTCCTCCGGGGTCTGAACACTGAAGCTTTCTTT
CASFLRGLNTEAFF
>15|TRBJ1-1|NA|NA|TRBV28
TGTGCCAGCAGTCCCCAAGGACCGCGAAACACTGAAGCTTTCTTT
CASSPQGPRNTEAFF
>14|TRBJ2-6|NA|NA|TRBV6-1
TGTGCCAGCAGAGACCCCGCAGGGGCCAACGTCCTGACTTTC
CASRDPAGANVLTF
>12|TRBJ1-2|NA|few|TRBV15
TGTGCCACCAGCAGGACGGGTTATGGCTACACCTTC
CATSRTGYGYTF
>17|TRBJ2-2|NA|once|TRBV18
TGTGCCAGCTCACCATCATCGGGCCGCCCGAACACCGGGGAGCTGTTTTTT
CASSPSSGRPNTGELFF
>12|TRBJ1-4|NA|NA|TRBV27
TGTGCCAGCAGGGGGGTTATGGAAAAACTGTTTTTT
CASRGVMEKLFF
>14|TRBJ1-5|TRBD1|NA|TRBV7-2
TGTGCCAGCAGCTCACGACAGGGAGATCAGCCCCAGCATTTT
CASSSRQGDQPQHF
>15|TRBJ2-7|TRBD2|NA|TRBV13
TGTGCCAGCAGCTTACCGGCTAGCGGGACCTACGAGCAGTACTTC
CASSLPASGTYEQYF
>16|TRBJ1-2|TRBD1|NA|TRBV11-3
TGTGCCAGCAGCCACGGGACAGTTCTATCTAACTATGGCTACACCTTC
CASSHGTVLSNYGYTF
>16|TRBJ2-3|NA|NA|TRBV5-1
TGCGCCAGCAGCCCGGCCGGGGTCATTAGCACAGATACGCAGTATTTT
CASSPAGVISTDTQYF
>14|TRBJ2-3|NA|NA|TRBV6-4
TGTGCCAGCAGTGTTCGCTATGAGGCAGATACGCAGTATTTT
CASSVRYEADTQYF
>12|TRBJ1-1|TRBD1|NA|TRBV29-1
TGCAGCGCGACAGGGAGCAACACTGAAGCTTTCTTT
CSATGSNTEAFF
>14|TRBJ1-5|NA|NA|TRBV19
TGTGCCAGTAGTATTCTGGTTAGCAATCAGCCCCAGCATTTT
CASSILVSNQPQHF
>12|TRBJ2-1|NA|NA|TRBV7-9
TGTGCCAGCAGCTTAGCTCTAAATAGGGGGTTCTTC
CASSLALNRGFF
>12|TRBJ1-1|TRBD1|NA|TRBV6-5
TGTGCCAGCAGTCGAAAACAGGGGGAAGCTTTCTTT
CASSRKQGEAFF
>17|TRBJ1-4|NA|NA|TRBV28
TGTGCCAGCACCACCGACAGGAGCAGGGATAGAGGTGAAAAACTGTTTTTT
CASTTDRSRDRGEKLFF
>13|TRBJ1-1|TRBD1|NA|TRBV6-5
TGTGCCAGCAGTCACGGGACAGAGACTGAAGCTTTCTTT
CASSHGTETEAFF
>14|TRBJ1-1|NA|NA|TRBV28
TGTGCCAGCAGTTTACCGGGTGGGAACACTGAAGCTTTCTTT
CASSLPGGNTEAFF
>15|TRBJ2-1|TRBD1|NA|TRBV19
TGTGCCAGTAGTATTCGGGACAGGGGATCTAATGAGCAGTTCTTC
CASSIRDRGSNEQFF
>15|TRBJ2-1|NA|NA|TRBV6-6
TGTGCCAGCAGTTATAGGCAGGGTTTAAGTAATGAGCAGTTCTTC
CASSYRQGLSNEQFF
>12|TRBJ1-2|NA|NA|TRBV2
TGTGCCAGCAGCAGAGCTAACTATGGCTACACCTTC
CASSRANYGYTF
>14|TRBJ2-5|TRBD2|NA|TRBV15
TGTGCCACCAGCAGAGACGGGGGGGAAGAGACCCAGTACTTC
CATSRDGGEETQYF
>13|TRBJ2-7|NA|once|TRBV23-1
TGCGCCAGCAGTCAATCTCCCCCAGGCGAGCAGTACTTC
CASSQSPPGEQYF
>16|TRBJ2-7|TRBD1|NA|TRBV27
TGTGCCAGCAGTTTAGCGACCGGGACAGGGGTGGTCGAGCAGTACTTC
CASSLATGTGVVEQYF
>15|TRBJ2-7|NA|NA|TRBV21-1
TGTGCCAGCAGCAAAGGACCAGGGGGCCCCTACGAGCAGTACTTC
CASSKGPGGPYEQYF